Listed here are 25 T cell receptor beta chains from one sample, sequenced in a study of blood T cell repertoires in COVID-19. The data were produced by immunoSEQ multiplex PCR, yet TCRdb's version contains in-frame clones alone and is incomplete. The sample shows about 100,000 clones, about 80% of them seen only once. Sequenced: peripheral blood. These receptors originate from a woman aged 65 to 85 with acute or convalescent COVID-19.

V is TRBV6-5 and J is TRBJ1-5; tentative D call: TRBD1 (5 bases). The germline V gene encodes CDR1 MNHEY and CDR2 SVGAGI. The CDR3 spans 15 residues. Trimming pared 5 bases from V and 2 bases from J, leaving 13 bases between. The CDR3 DNA follows: TGTGCCAGCAGTACCTCCGGGGGGGGCAATCAGCCCCAGCATTTT. It encodes CASSTSGGGNQPQHF.

The chain is built from TRBV7-3 and TRBJ2-3, with D perhaps matching TRBD2 (5 bases). CDR1 and CDR2 (germline): SGHTA, FQGTGA. V was clipped by 0 bases and J by 3 bases, with 13 bases between them. The CDR3 has 16 residues. The CDR3 DNA reads TGTGCCAGCAGCTTAACGGTCACCACGGGGACAGATACGCAGTATTTT. Translating it yields CASSLTVTTGTDTQYF.

Here the CDR3 reads CASSESGFGQPQHF. The CDR3 DNA sequence: TGTGCCAGCAGTGAATCAGGGTTTGGTCAGCCCCAGCATTTT. This sequence joins TRBV25-1 and TRBJ1-5; TRBD1 is a possible D gene (5 bases). The CDR3 is 14 amino acids. Per the germline V gene, CDR1 is MGHDK and CDR2 is SYGVNS. The ends were cut back, 1 base at V and 6 bases at J, with 10 bases in the middle.

The chain uses TRBV5-1 and TRBJ2-5; 11 bases are shared with TRBD2. Germline values: CDR1 SGHRS, CDR2 YFSETQ. There are 13 residues in the CDR3. The ends lost 5 bases at V and 3 bases at J; junction bases unmatched: 0. CDR3 coding DNA: TGCGCCAGCAGACTAGCGGGGGAAGAGACCCAGTACTTC. It translates to CASRLAGEETQYF.

The CDR3 DNA reads as TGTGCCAGCAGCCCACGGGGTATACGGGAGGATGAGCAGTTCTTC. Translated: CASSPRGIREDEQFF. The V and J genes are TRBV7-9 and TRBJ2-1; 7 positions agree with TRBD2. Germline V lookup: CDR1 SEHNR, CDR2 FQNEAQ (reference sequence). Losses at the gene ends were 5 bases for V and 8 bases for J; bases not matched to a gene: 12. This CDR3 contains 15 residues.

The chain is built from TRBV5-5 and TRBJ2-7; a possible D gene is TRBD1 (6 bases). Trimming removed 4 bases at V and 4 bases at J, with 15 bases between. Per the germline V gene, CDR1 is SGHKS and CDR2 is YYEKEE (reference sequence). CDR3 length: 14 residues. CDR3 amino acids: CASSLRTVGYEQYF. The CDR3 coding sequence is TGTGCCAGCAGCCTGCGGACAGTCGGTTACGAGCAGTACTTC.

The J gene is TRBJ2-7, the V gene TRBV3-1 (or the pseudogene TRBV3-2), with D unclear. Per germline, CDR1 LGHDT and CDR2 YNNKEL (reference sequence). Deletions cut 4 bases from V and 6 bases from J, with 19 bases between. This CDR3 has 15 amino acids. CDR3 nucleotide sequence: TGTGCCAGCAGCCCCCCGGGTTCCGAGGCAGCCGAGCAGTACTTC. This codes for CASSPPGSEAAEQYF.

V usage is TRBV10-3 and J usage is TRBJ1-6, with 7 bases fitting TRBD1. J was trimmed by 8 bases and V by 10 bases; bases with no gene match: 8. Germline CDR1 ENHRY, CDR2 SYGVKD. This CDR3 is 13 amino acids long. The CDR3 DNA follows: TGTGCCACCAGGGGGAGGTCTCATTCACCCCTCCACTTT. Amino acids: CATRGRSHSPLHF.

This sequence joins TRBV4-2 and TRBJ2-1; 9 positions match TRBD2. In germline, CDR1 is LGHNA, CDR2 YNFKEQ. CDR3 size: 17 residues. The V and J ends lost 1 base and 4 bases, in that order; junction bases with no gene match: 8. This chain's CDR3 is CASSQGAAGGQYNEQFF. CDR3 coding DNA: TGTGCCAGCAGCCAAGGGGCAGCGGGGGGCCAATACAATGAGCAGTTCTTC.

The chain employs TRBV6-4 and TRBJ1-6; 8 positions agree with TRBD1. Germline values: CDR1 MRHNA, CDR2 SNTAGT. Trimming at V came to 3 bases and at J to 10 bases, leaving 14 bases not matched to a gene. The CDR3 contains 17 residues. The chain's CDR3 is CASSEGGRTGWGSPLHF. The CDR3 nucleotides are TGTGCCAGCAGTGAAGGGGGCCGGACAGGGTGGGGATCACCCCTCCACTTT.

Here the CDR3 reads CASRVQENTEAFF. CDR3 nucleotides: TGCGCCAGCAGAGTGCAGGAAAACACTGAAGCTTTCTTT. The V and J genes are TRBV5-1 and TRBJ1-1, with no clear D. Germline V gene sequence: CDR1 SGHRS, CDR2 YFSETQ. V shed 5 bases and J shed 2 bases, with 10 bases lying between them. This CDR3 region has 13 residues.

The chain has TRBV7-3 and TRBJ2-5; TRBD1 matches 11 bases. CDR1 SGHTA and CDR2 FQGTGA come from the germline V gene. Trimming removed 5 bases from V and 4 bases from J; junction bases left unmatched: 6. The CDR3 sequence is 15 residues long. DNA of the CDR3: TGTGCCAGCAGCCCCCGGACAGGGGGCTCAGAGACCCAGTACTTC. It translates to CASSPRTGGSETQYF.

The genes are TRBV29-1 and TRBJ2-3; 9 positions match TRBD1. This CDR3 is 13 amino acids long. Germline V gene lookup returns CDR1 SQVTM and CDR2 ANQGSEA. The ends lost 6 bases at V and 4 bases at J; junction bases unmatched: 5. The chain's CDR3 is CSVNTGGADTQYF. The CDR3 DNA reads as TGCAGCGTCAATACAGGGGGCGCAGATACGCAGTATTTT.

This clone was seen a few times. J is TRBJ1-6 and V is TRBV7-8, with D perhaps TRBD1 (6 bases). Trimming shortened V by 1 base and J by 10 bases, and 14 bases separated the two germline ends. The CDR3 covers 15 residues. Germline-derived CDR1 and CDR2 are SGHVS and FQNEAQ. This CDR3 is CASSLDGGAGSPLHF. CDR3 DNA: TGTGCCAGCAGCTTAGACGGGGGGGCAGGATCACCCCTCCACTTT.

Regarding this clone: A read error may account for a junction end that differs from germline. The chain has TRBV3-1 (or the pseudogene TRBV3-2) and TRBJ2-5; D is ambiguous. There are 13 residues in the CDR3. In germline, CDR1 is LGHDT, CDR2 YNNKEL (reference sequence). CDR3 sequence reads: CASGQGRQETQYF. CDR3 coding DNA: TGTGCCAGCGGCCAAGGCAGGCAAGAGACCCAGTACTTC.

This chain links TRBV21-1 with TRBJ1-1; the listed D gene, TRBD1, was not tested against the DNA. TRBV21-1 is a pseudogene segment. CDR3 length equals 15 residues. The CDR3 DNA reads TGTGCCAGCCCCCTCGGGGCAGGGGCGAACACTGAAGCTTTCTTT. Translation gives CASPLGAGANTEAFF.

The chain joins TRBV9 to TRBJ2-1, with D possibly TRBD1 on 5 matching bases. The CDR3 totals 15 residues. Germline-derived CDR1 and CDR2 are SGDLS and YYNGEE. Trimming pared 4 bases from V and 2 bases from J, leaving 13 bases between. DNA for the CDR3: TGTGCCAGCAGCTCCGGTCTAGGGGCCTACAATGAGCAGTTCTTC. Translation: CASSSGLGAYNEQFF.

The chain uses TRBV19 and TRBJ1-2; 7 positions match TRBD1. CDR3 length: 16 residues. J gave up 1 base and V 5 bases, and 10 bases lay outside the gene matches. Germline CDR1 reads LNHDA; CDR2 reads SQIVND (reference sequence). CDR3 amino acids: CASSHPGQDLNYGYTF. The CDR3 coding sequence is TGTGCCAGTAGTCATCCCGGACAGGACCTTAACTATGGCTACACCTTC.

In this sample, this clone turned up a few times. The chain combines TRBV12-3 or TRBV12-4 with TRBJ1-6; no clear D gene. This CDR3 is 11 amino acids long. Trimming shortened V by 3 bases and J by 12 bases, and 6 bases separated the two germline ends. As DNA, the CDR3 is TGTGCCAGCAGTTTCTCTTTACCCCTCCACTTT. Translated: CASSFSLPLHF.

This chain links TRBV7-2 with TRBJ1-6; no reliable D call. This CDR3 has 16 amino acids. V was cut by 3 bases and J by 0 bases, with 9 bases left in between. From germline, CDR1 is SGHTA and CDR2 FQGNSA. This CDR3 is CASSFGASSYNSPLHF. For the CDR3, the DNA is TGTGCCAGCAGCTTCGGCGCTAGCTCCTATAATTCACCCCTCCACTTT.

This sequence joins TRBV3-1 (or the pseudogene TRBV3-2) and TRBJ2-2; possible D gene TRBD2, 5 bases. V was clipped by 6 bases and J by 6 bases, with 14 bases between them. Germline CDR1 and CDR2: LGHDT and YNNKEL (reference sequence). The CDR3 consists of 14 residues. DNA of the CDR3: TGTGCCAGCAGGCTAGCCCCCGGCTCCGGGGAGCTGTTTTTT. Translation: CASRLAPGSGELFF.

The V and J genes are TRBV30 and TRBJ1-1; tentative D call: TRBD1 (6 bases). The CDR3 runs 13 residues. V dropped 3 bases and J dropped 6 bases, with 14 bases sitting between them. Germline CDR1 reads GTSNPN; CDR2 reads SVGIG (reference sequence). CDR3 coding DNA: TGTGCCTGGAGCCGCGCAGGGGCGGCTGAAGCTTTCTTT. Translation gives CAWSRAGAAEAFF.

This chain connects TRBV28 to TRBJ1-5; D might be TRBD1 (5 bases). The germline V gene encodes CDR1 MDHEN and CDR2 SYDVKM. This CDR3 comprises 14 residues. V was trimmed by 5 bases and J by 7 bases, leaving 15 bases between them. The CDR3 coding sequence is TGTGCCAGCAGTCTTTCCAGGGTTAACCAGCCCCAGCATTTT. This encodes CASSLSRVNQPQHF.

The chain uses TRBV7-2 and TRBJ1-5, with D perhaps TRBD1 (6 bases). Germline V gene data show CDR1 as SGHTA and CDR2 as FQGNSA. This CDR3 is 13 amino acids long. V was pared by 6 bases and J by 5 bases, with 11 bases between. For the CDR3, the DNA is TGTGCCAGCAGTCAAGACAGGCATCAGCCCCAGCATTTT. Encoded protein: CASSQDRHQPQHF.

This chain joins TRBV6-5 and TRBJ1-5; D remains unclear. The length of the CDR3 is 13 residues. V was trimmed by 7 bases and J by 9 bases, leaving 16 bases between them. CDR1 and CDR2 (germline): MNHEY, SVGAGI. The DNA of the CDR3 is TGTGCCAGCATGCTAAGCCCTCTCGTGCCCCAGCATTTT. Amino acid sequence: CASMLSPLVPQHF.